Each of the 32 T cell receptor beta chains below was sequenced from the same sample in a study of shared clonotypes between healthy human individuals. Libraries were prepared by immunoSEQ multiplex PCR; TCRdb keeps only in-frame clonotypes and omits some of them. In the table there are approximately 500,000 clones, 79% of which are singletons. Sequenced sample: PBMCs. The source is a woman between 40 and 50 years old in good health. Some clones in this sample may be carry-over from other donors' samples.

The V gene is TRBV5-4, the J gene TRBJ1-1; a weak D match, TRBD1 (5 bases). The CDR3 has 14 amino acids. The V gene's germline CDR1 is SGHNT and CDR2 YYREEE (reference sequence). Trimming removed 0 bases from V and 5 bases from J, with 11 bases in between. The CDR3 here is CASSLEGRITEAFF. CDR3 coding DNA: TGTGCCAGCAGCTTGGAGGGACGCATTACTGAAGCTTTCTTT. Based on the CDR3 plus reference TRBV5-4 and TRBJ1-1, the full variable domain is ETGVTQSPTHLIKTRGQQVTLRCSSQSGHNTVSWYQQALGQGPQFIFQYYREEENGRGNFPPRFSGLQFPNYSSELNVNALELDDSALYLCASSLEGRITEAFFGQGTRLTVV.

The V gene is TRBV7-9, the J gene TRBJ1-2; D gene unclear. The ends were cut back, 4 bases at V and 13 bases at J, with 10 bases in the middle. The CDR3 runs 10 residues. Germline CDR1 and CDR2: SEHNR and FQNEAQ (reference sequence). The CDR3 sequence is CASSSKLSTF. CDR3 DNA sequence: TGTGCCAGCAGCTCGAAACTTTCCACCTTC.

The chain is built from TRBV5-5 and TRBJ2-1; TRBD2 is a possible D gene (5 bases). Germline lookup yields CDR1 SGHKS and CDR2 YYEKEE (reference sequence). The CDR3 extends over 15 amino acids. Trimming removed 0 bases from V and 4 bases from J, with 11 bases in between. The CDR3 sequence is CASSLERTLYNEQFF. As DNA, the CDR3 is TGTGCCAGCAGCTTGGAACGGACTCTTTACAATGAGCAGTTCTTC.

V is TRBV7-8 and J is TRBJ2-5; D unclear. This CDR3 has 15 residues. Trimming removed 1 base from V and 1 base from J, with 10 bases in between. The germline CDR1 and CDR2 sequences are SGHVS and FQNEAQ. The CDR3 protein is CASSLDWLIQETQYF. CDR3 coding DNA: TGTGCCAGCAGCTTAGATTGGCTCATCCAAGAGACCCAGTACTTC. The full variable domain, rest sourced from reference TRBV7-8 and TRBJ2-5, is GAGVSQSPRYKVAKRGQDVALRCDPISGHVSLFWYQQALGQGPEFLTYFQNEAQLDKSGLPSDRFFAERPEGSVSTLKIQRTQQEDSAVYLCASSLDWLIQETQYFGPGTRLLVL.

In DNA, the CDR3 is TGCGCCAGCAGCTTGGATGGGGTCCGTACTCAAGAGACCCAGTACTTC. It specifies CASSLDGVRTQETQYF. V and J are TRBV5-1 and TRBJ2-5; D gene uncertain. V was pared by 0 bases and J by 2 bases, with 14 bases between. The germline V gene has CDR1 SGHRS and CDR2 YFSETQ. This CDR3 is built from 16 residues.

V usage is TRBV2 and J usage is TRBJ1-1; 9 nucleotides line up with TRBD1. Germline V gives CDR1 SNHLY, CDR2 FYNNEI. This CDR3 region has 15 residues. J gave up 4 bases and V 4 bases, and 7 bases lay outside the gene matches. The CDR3 spells CASSAGQGRSTEAFF. CDR3 DNA: TGTGCCAGCAGTGCAGGACAGGGGAGGAGCACTGAAGCTTTCTTT.

The chain couples TRBV18 to TRBJ2-1; TRBD2 matches 11 bases. The CDR3 consists of 15 residues. From germline, CDR1 is KGHSH and CDR2 LQKENI. Trimming removed 5 bases from V and 2 bases from J; junction bases left unmatched: 2. CDR3 coding DNA: TGTGCCAGCTCAGGGGGACTAGCGGCCTACAATGAGCAGTTCTTC. Its protein is CASSGGLAAYNEQFF.

This clone was detected a few times. The chain combines TRBV9 with TRBJ1-1; 11 bases line up with TRBD1. The CDR3 is 15 amino acids. Germline V gives CDR1 SGDLS, CDR2 YYNGEE. V was pared by 4 bases and J by 11 bases, with 13 bases of the junction left unmatched. The CDR3: CASSPRGPDRGLAFF. CDR3 DNA: TGTGCCAGCAGCCCAAGAGGTCCGGACAGGGGGCTTGCTTTCTTT.

This sequence joins TRBV7-8 and TRBJ2-3; 16 bases fit TRBD2. With V trimmed by 7 bases and J by 6 bases, 13 bases remained unmatched. The CDR3 contains 18 residues. From germline, CDR1 is SGHVS and CDR2 FQNEAQ. The CDR3 reads CASTPPGTSGRAMDTQYF. In DNA form, the CDR3 reads TGTGCCAGCACCCCTCCCGGGACTAGCGGGAGGGCCATGGATACGCAGTATTTT.

J is TRBJ2-1 and V is TRBV7-8, with D possibly being TRBD1 or TRBD2 (5 bases each). CDR1 is SGHVS, CDR2 FQNEAQ, per germline. This CDR3 is built from 15 residues. Trimming removed 1 base from V and 8 bases from J, with 15 bases in between. This CDR3 reads CASSLDRDHLDEQFF. DNA of the CDR3: TGTGCCAGCAGCTTAGATCGGGACCACCTCGATGAGCAGTTCTTC.

This clone was seen a handful of times. The chain has TRBV5-1 and TRBJ2-1; the D gene could be TRBD1 or TRBD2 (5 bases each). The CDR3 length is 21 residues. CDR1 and CDR2 (germline): SGHRS, YFSETQ. V lost 0 bases and J 2 bases, leaving 27 bases between the germline ends. The CDR3 is CASSLAFFGHLYSEAYNEQFF. CDR3 coding DNA: TGCGCCAGCAGCTTGGCTTTTTTCGGACACCTCTATTCGGAGGCCTACAATGAGCAGTTCTTC. The full variable domain, completed using reference TRBV5-1 and TRBJ2-1, is KAGVTQTPRYLIKTRGQQVTLSCSPISGHRSVSWYQQTPGQGLQFLFEYFSETQRNKGNFPGRFSGRQFSNSRSEMNVSTLELGDSALYLCASSLAFFGHLYSEAYNEQFFGPGTRLTVL.

This chain uses TRBV28 with TRBJ1-4; D gene ambiguous. This CDR3 comprises 12 residues. Per the germline V gene, CDR1 is MDHEN and CDR2 is SYDVKM. The V and J ends lost 4 bases and 10 bases respectively, with 10 bases between them. The CDR3 sequence is CASSSERRKLFF. Written as DNA, the CDR3 is TGTGCCAGCAGTTCTGAGCGGAGAAAACTGTTTTTT.

V gene TRBV18 combines with J gene TRBJ1-3; perhaps TRBD1 as D (6 bases). The CDR3 is 16 amino acids. V lost 2 bases, J lost 4 bases, and 15 bases lay in between. Per the germline V gene, CDR1 is KGHSH and CDR2 is LQKENI. CDR3: CASSPTGASVGNTIYF. The CDR3 DNA is TGTGCCAGCTCACCAACGGGGGCGTCGGTAGGAAACACCATATATTTT.

CDR3 nucleotides: TGTGCCAGCAGCTCGGGACAGGGAACCTACAATGAGCAGTTCTTC. Translated, it gives CASSSGQGTYNEQFF. The gene calls are TRBV9 and TRBJ2-1, with 9 bases aligning to TRBD1. V lost 4 bases to trimming and J lost 2 bases; unmatched junction nucleotides: 4. The CDR3 loop spans 15 amino acids. Germline V gives CDR1 SGDLS, CDR2 YYNGEE.

This sequence joins TRBV7-2 and TRBJ2-1; D not resolved. Per the germline V gene, CDR1 is SGHTA and CDR2 is FQGNSA. The CDR3 is 12 residues long. V gave up 5 bases and J gave up 6 bases, with 8 bases separating them. As DNA, the CDR3 is TGTGCCAGCAGCACCACCCTCAATGAGCAGTTCTTC. It codes for CASSTTLNEQFF.

This rearrangement joins TRBV6-1 to TRBJ2-7; 10 bases map to TRBD1. The CDR3 is 15 amino acids. Germline CDR1 is MNHNS and CDR2 is SASEGT. The ends lost 2 bases at V and 2 bases at J; junction bases unmatched: 3. This CDR3 is CASSEPGQGTYEQYF. The CDR3 coding sequence is TGTGCCAGCAGTGAACCGGGACAGGGGACCTACGAGCAGTACTTC.

The sample holds one count of this clone. This CDR3 is CSAGGDQPQHF. In DNA form, the CDR3 reads TGCAGTGCGGGGGGGGATCAGCCCCAGCATTTT. The genes are TRBV20-1 and TRBJ1-5, with D perhaps matching TRBD1 (5 bases). V lost 6 bases and J 5 bases, leaving 8 bases between the germline ends. This CDR3 region has 11 residues. Germline CDR1 reads DFQATT; CDR2 reads SNEGSKA (reference sequence).

A remark on this clone: The same CDR3 also results from other DNA sequences found in this sample. This chain connects TRBV10-2 to TRBJ1-1; maybe TRBD1 (5 bases). CDR3 length: 13 residues. From germline, CDR1 is WSHSY and CDR2 SAAADI. V shed 3 bases and J shed 2 bases, with 7 bases lying between them. Here the CDR3 DNA reads TGCGCCAGCAGTGAACAGGCCAACACTGAAGCTTTCTTT. This translates into CASSEQANTEAFF.

This clone was seen repeatedly, ten times or more. The chain carries TRBV11-2 and TRBJ1-1; D is ambiguous. The ends were cut back, 0 bases at V and 4 bases at J, with 15 bases in the middle. CDR3 length: 16 residues. The germline V gene encodes CDR1 SGHAT and CDR2 FQNNGV. CDR3 region: CASSLEFKVARTEAFF. The CDR3 DNA reads as TGTGCCAGCAGCTTAGAATTCAAGGTGGCGCGCACTGAAGCTTTCTTT. Based on the CDR3 plus reference TRBV11-2 and TRBJ1-1, the full variable domain is EAGVAQSPRYKIIEKRQSVAFWCNPISGHATLYWYQQILGQGPKLLIQFQNNGVVDDSQLPKDRFSAERLKGVDSTLKIQPAKLEDSAVYLCASSLEFKVARTEAFFGQGTRLTVV.

The chain recombines TRBV7-8 with TRBJ1-2; D is possibly TRBD1 (5 bases). In germline, CDR1 is SGHVS, CDR2 FQNEAQ. The CDR3 loop spans 18 amino acids. V was trimmed by 2 bases and J by 4 bases, leaving 23 bases between them. CDR3 sequence: CASSLSRSPGLGTYGYTF. The CDR3 coding sequence is TGTGCCAGCAGCTTATCTCGTTCCCCAGGGCTGGGGACCTATGGCTACACCTTC.

V usage is TRBV10-3 and J usage is TRBJ2-2, with D maybe TRBD2 (6 bases). The V end was cut by 6 bases, the J end by 0 bases, with 14 bases between. CDR1 ENHRY and CDR2 SYGVKD come from the germline V gene. This CDR3 has 16 amino acids. The CDR3 sequence is CAIREPGTSNTGELFF. The CDR3, as DNA: TGTGCCATCAGAGAACCGGGGACTTCGAACACCGGGGAGCTGTTTTTT.

The CDR3 is CASSWGLAGAGEQFF. The CDR3 DNA sequence: TGTGCCAGCAGCTGGGGACTAGCGGGAGCGGGGGAGCAGTTCTTC. The J gene is TRBJ2-1, the V gene TRBV5-6, with TRBD2 matching over 14 bases. CDR1 SGHDT and CDR2 YYEEEE come from the germline V gene. V dropped 3 bases and J dropped 10; count of bases not matched to a gene: 6. The CDR3 has 15 amino acids.

The chain links TRBV19 to TRBJ2-1, with D perhaps TRBD2 (5 bases). The CDR3 contains 12 residues. Germline V lookup: CDR1 LNHDA, CDR2 SQIVND (reference sequence). V was clipped by 1 base and J by 13 bases, with 11 bases between them. The CDR3 nucleotides read TGTGCCAGTAGTATAGCGGGGTCCATACAGTTCTTC. Protein product: CASSIAGSIQFF. The entire variable domain, with the rest obtained from reference TRBV19 and TRBJ2-1, is as follows: DGGITQSPKYLFRKEGQNVTLSCEQNLNHDAMYWYRQDPGQGLRLIYYSQIVNDFQKGDIAEGYSVSREKKESFPLTVTSAQKNPTAFYLCASSIAGSIQFFGPGTRLTVL.

J is TRBJ2-1 and V is TRBV7-9; 9 bases agree with TRBD2. This CDR3 has 18 residues. CDR1 SEHNR and CDR2 FQNEAQ come from the germline V gene (reference sequence). V gave up 2 bases and J gave up 3 bases; unmatched junction bases: 11. In DNA form, the CDR3 reads TGTGCCAGCAGCTTACCGTTCCGCCTAGCGGGATTCTACAATGAGCAGTTCTTC. This translates into CASSLPFRLAGFYNEQFF.

This chain connects TRBV6-5 to TRBJ2-1; D perhaps matches TRBD1 (5 bases). This CDR3 is 13 amino acids long. Germline V lookup: CDR1 MNHEY, CDR2 SVGAGI. V was pared by 0 bases and J by 12 bases, with 12 bases between. The CDR3 loop is CASSYSQGFGQFF. The CDR3 nucleotides read TGTGCCAGCAGTTACTCCCAGGGCTTTGGGCAGTTCTTC.

J is TRBJ2-7 and V is TRBV5-1, with TRBD2 identical over 14 bases. The V gene's germline CDR1 is SGHRS and CDR2 YFSETQ. J lost 0 bases, V lost 4 bases, and 9 bases had no gene match. The CDR3 totals 18 residues. CDR3 sequence (DNA): TGCGCCAGCAGCCCTGGACTAGCGGGAGGCTCCTTCTCCTACGAGCAGTACTTC. This codes for CASSPGLAGGSFSYEQYF. Full variable domain (outside the CDR3, taken from reference TRBV5-1 and TRBJ2-7): KAGVTQTPRYLIKTRGQQVTLSCSPISGHRSVSWYQQTPGQGLQFLFEYFSETQRNKGNFPGRFSGRQFSNSRSEMNVSTLELGDSALYLCASSPGLAGGSFSYEQYFGPGTRLTVT.

This clone was seen more than once but under ten times. The rearrangement links TRBV10-3 to TRBJ1-1; no clear D. V dropped 3 bases and J dropped 3 bases, with 11 bases sitting between them. The CDR3 covers 14 residues. CDR1 and CDR2 (germline): ENHRY, SYGVKD. The CDR3 region is CAISERLGDTEAFF. CDR3 DNA sequence: TGTGCCATCAGTGAACGGTTGGGTGACACTGAAGCTTTCTTT.

This chain joins TRBV9 and TRBJ1-3; D uncertain. CDR3 length: 15 amino acids. Trimming left V 3 bases short and J 0 bases short, with 10 bases between. Germline lookup yields CDR1 SGDLS and CDR2 YYNGEE. Here the CDR3 DNA reads TGTGCCAGCAGCGCCCAGGTTAACTCTGGAAACACCATATATTTT. Protein product: CASSAQVNSGNTIYF. The variable domain in full, with the rest retrieved from reference TRBV9 and TRBJ1-3, is DSGVTQTPKHLITATGQRVTLRCSPRSGDLSVYWYQQSLDQGLQFLIQYYNGEERAKGNILERFSAQQFPDLHSELNLSSLELGDSALYFCASSAQVNSGNTIYFGEGSWLTVV.

This chain uses TRBV7-2 with TRBJ2-7, with D possibly being TRBD2 (5 bases). CDR1 SGHTA and CDR2 FQGNSA come from the germline V gene. Trimming took 3 bases from V and 2 from J, leaving 11 bases between them. CDR3 length: 14 amino acids. The CDR3 nucleotides are TGTGCCAGCAGCTTTATACTAGAAACCTACGAGCAGTACTTC. Amino acids: CASSFILETYEQYF.

The genes are TRBV30 and TRBJ1-2; TRBD1 matches 8 bases. The CDR3 spans 13 residues. J gave up 6 bases and V 0 bases, and 3 bases lay outside the gene matches. CDR1 is GTSNPN and CDR2 is SVGIG in the germline V gene (reference sequence). CDR3 bases: TGTGCCTGGAGTGTGACAGGGGTCAATGGCTACACCTTC. Its protein product is CAWSVTGVNGYTF.

The chain links TRBV19 to TRBJ2-5; 9 bases are shared with TRBD1. CDR1 LNHDA and CDR2 SQIVND come from the germline V gene (reference sequence). The CDR3 runs 15 residues. V gave up 6 bases and J gave up 2 bases; unmatched junction bases: 7. The CDR3 coding sequence is TGTGCCAGTAGCCCCGAGACAGGGGGACAAGAGACCCAGTACTTC. Amino acid sequence: CASSPETGGQETQYF. Full variable domain (remainder filled in from reference TRBV19 and TRBJ2-5): DGGITQSPKYLFRKEGQNVTLSCEQNLNHDAMYWYRQDPGQGLRLIYYSQIVNDFQKGDIAEGYSVSREKKESFPLTVTSAQKNPTAFYLCASSPETGGQETQYFGPGTRLLVL.

The chain couples TRBV5-4 to TRBJ1-3, with D uncertain. CDR1 and CDR2 (germline): SGHNT, YYREEE (reference sequence). The CDR3 consists of 13 residues. Between the trimmed V and J ends, which lost 0 bases and 10 bases, there was a span of 11 bases. The CDR3: CASSLDGERTIYF. CDR3 bases: TGTGCCAGCAGCTTGGATGGGGAGAGGACCATATATTTT.